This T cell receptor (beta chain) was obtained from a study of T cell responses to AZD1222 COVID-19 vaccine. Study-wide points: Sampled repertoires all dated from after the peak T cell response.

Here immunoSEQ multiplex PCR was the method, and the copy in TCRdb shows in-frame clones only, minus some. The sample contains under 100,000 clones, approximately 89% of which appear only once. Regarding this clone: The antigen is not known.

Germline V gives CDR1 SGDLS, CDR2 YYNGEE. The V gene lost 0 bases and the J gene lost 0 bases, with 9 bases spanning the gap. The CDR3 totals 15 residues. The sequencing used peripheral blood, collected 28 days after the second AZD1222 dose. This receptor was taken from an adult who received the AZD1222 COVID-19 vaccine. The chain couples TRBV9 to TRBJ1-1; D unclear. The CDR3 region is CASSVVTRMNTEAFF. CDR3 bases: TGTGCCAGCAGCGTAGTCACGCGGATGAACACTGAAGCTTTCTTT.